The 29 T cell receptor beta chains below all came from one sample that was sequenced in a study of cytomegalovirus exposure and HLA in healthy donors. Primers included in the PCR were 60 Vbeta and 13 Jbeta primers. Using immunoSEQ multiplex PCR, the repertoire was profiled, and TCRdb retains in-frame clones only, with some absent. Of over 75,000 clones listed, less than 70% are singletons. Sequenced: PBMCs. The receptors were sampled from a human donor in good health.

CDR3 nucleotide sequence: TGCGCCAGCAGCCAAGATGGAAAAGCGGGGGGGTACAATGAGCAGTTCTTC. Encoded protein: CASSQDGKAGGYNEQFF. The chain carries TRBV4-3 and TRBJ2-1; 10 bases fit TRBD2. Germline V gives CDR1 LGHNA, CDR2 YSLEER. The CDR3 covers 17 residues. V shed 0 bases, J shed 4 bases, and the junction held 6 bases outside the gene matches.

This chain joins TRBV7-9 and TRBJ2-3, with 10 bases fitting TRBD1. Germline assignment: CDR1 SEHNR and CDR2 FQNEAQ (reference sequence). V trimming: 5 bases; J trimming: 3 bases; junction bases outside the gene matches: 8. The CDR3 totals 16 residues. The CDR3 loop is CASSRGTGDRTDTQYF. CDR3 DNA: TGTGCCAGCAGCCGCGGGACAGGGGATAGGACAGATACGCAGTATTTT. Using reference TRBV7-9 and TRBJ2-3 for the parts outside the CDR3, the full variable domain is DTGVSQNPRHKITKRGQNVTFRCDPISEHNRLYWYRQTLGQGPEFLTYFQNEAQLEKSRLLSDRFSAERPKGSFSTLEIQRTEQGDSAMYLCASSRGTGDRTDTQYFGPGTRLTVL.

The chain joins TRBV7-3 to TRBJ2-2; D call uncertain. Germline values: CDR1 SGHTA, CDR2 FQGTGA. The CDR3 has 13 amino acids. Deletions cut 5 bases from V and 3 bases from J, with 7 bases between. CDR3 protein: CASSVVDTGELFF. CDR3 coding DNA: TGTGCCAGCAGCGTTGTCGACACCGGGGAGCTGTTTTTT.

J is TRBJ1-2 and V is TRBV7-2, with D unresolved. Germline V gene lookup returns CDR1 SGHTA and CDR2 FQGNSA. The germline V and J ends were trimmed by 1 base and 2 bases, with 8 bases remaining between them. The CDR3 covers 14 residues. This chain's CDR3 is CASSLVGVNYGYTF. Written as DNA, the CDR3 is TGTGCCAGCAGCTTAGTAGGAGTAAACTATGGCTACACCTTC.

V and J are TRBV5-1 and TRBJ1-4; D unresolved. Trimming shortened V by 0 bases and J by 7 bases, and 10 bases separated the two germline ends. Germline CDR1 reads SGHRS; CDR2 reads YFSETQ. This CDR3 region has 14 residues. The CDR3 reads CASSLDVEGEKLFF. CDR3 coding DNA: TGCGCCAGCAGCTTGGACGTAGAGGGTGAAAAACTGTTTTTT.

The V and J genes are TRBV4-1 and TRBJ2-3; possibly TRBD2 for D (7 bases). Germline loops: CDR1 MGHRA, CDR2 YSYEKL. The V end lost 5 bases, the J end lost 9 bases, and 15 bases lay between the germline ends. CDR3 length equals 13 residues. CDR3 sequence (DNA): TGCGCCAGCAGCGAGGGGGACTATACAACGCAGTATTTT. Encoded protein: CASSEGDYTTQYF.

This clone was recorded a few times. DNA for the CDR3: TGTGCCAGCAGATCCTCGAACACCGGGGAGCTGTTTTTT. This translates into CASRSSNTGELFF. J is TRBJ2-2 and V is TRBV6-6; D is ambiguous. The CDR3 has 13 residues. Deletions cut 6 bases from V and 0 bases from J, with 5 bases between. Germline CDR1 reads MNHNY; CDR2 reads SVGAGI (reference sequence).

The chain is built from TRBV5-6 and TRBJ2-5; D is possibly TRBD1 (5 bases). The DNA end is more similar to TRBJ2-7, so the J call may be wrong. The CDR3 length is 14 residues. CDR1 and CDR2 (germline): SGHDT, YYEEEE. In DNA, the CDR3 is TGTGCCAGCAGCTTAGGGCGGCAGGGCTACGAGCAGTACTTC. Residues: CASSLGRQGYEQYF.

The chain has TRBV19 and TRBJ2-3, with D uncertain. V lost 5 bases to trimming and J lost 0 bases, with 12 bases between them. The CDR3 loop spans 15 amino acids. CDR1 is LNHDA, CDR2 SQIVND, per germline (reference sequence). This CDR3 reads CASSAHRGSTDTQYF. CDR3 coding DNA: TGTGCCAGTAGTGCCCACCGAGGTAGCACAGATACGCAGTATTTT.

The CDR3 here is CASSVGGGLSSAYNEQFF. The CDR3 nucleotides read TGTGCCAGCAGCGTAGGAGGGGGCTTATCATCTGCCTACAATGAGCAGTTCTTC. V gene TRBV9 combines with J gene TRBJ2-1, with TRBD1 matching 7 bases. The CDR3 extends over 18 amino acids. Germline CDR1 reads SGDLS; CDR2 reads YYNGEE. The J segment lost 2 bases and the V segment lost 0 bases, leaving 11 bases of the junction unmatched.

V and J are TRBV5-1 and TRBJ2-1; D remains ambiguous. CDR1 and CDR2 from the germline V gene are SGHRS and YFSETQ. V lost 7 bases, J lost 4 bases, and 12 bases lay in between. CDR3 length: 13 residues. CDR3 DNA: TGCGCCAGCGTGGAGCCCGCTTACAATGAGCAGTTCTTC. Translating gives CASVEPAYNEQFF.

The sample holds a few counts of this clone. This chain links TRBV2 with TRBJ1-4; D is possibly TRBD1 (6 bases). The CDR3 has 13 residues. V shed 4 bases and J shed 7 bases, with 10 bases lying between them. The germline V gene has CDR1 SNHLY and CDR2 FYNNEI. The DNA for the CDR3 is TGTGCCAGCAGTGTTACAGGGCGTGAAAAACTGTTTTTT. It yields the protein CASSVTGREKLFF.

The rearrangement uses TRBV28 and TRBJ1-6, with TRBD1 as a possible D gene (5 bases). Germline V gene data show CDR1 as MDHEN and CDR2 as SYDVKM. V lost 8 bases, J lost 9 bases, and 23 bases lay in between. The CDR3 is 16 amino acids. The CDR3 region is CASRLGGTGNFSPLHF. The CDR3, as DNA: TGTGCCAGCCGCCTCGGGGGGACTGGGAATTTTTCACCCCTCCACTTT.

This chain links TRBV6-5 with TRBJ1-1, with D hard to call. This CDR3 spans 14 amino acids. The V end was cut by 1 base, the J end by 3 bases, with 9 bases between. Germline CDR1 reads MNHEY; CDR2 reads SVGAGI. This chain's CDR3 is CASSYLTGYTEAFF. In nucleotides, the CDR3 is TGTGCCAGCAGTTACTTGACGGGATACACTGAAGCTTTCTTT.

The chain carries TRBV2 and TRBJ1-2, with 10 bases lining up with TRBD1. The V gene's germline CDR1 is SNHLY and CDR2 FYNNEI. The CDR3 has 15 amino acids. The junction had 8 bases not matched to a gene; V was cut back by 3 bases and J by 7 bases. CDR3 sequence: CASSDLTGGASGYTF. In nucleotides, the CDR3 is TGTGCCAGCAGTGACCTGACAGGGGGCGCCTCTGGCTACACCTTC.

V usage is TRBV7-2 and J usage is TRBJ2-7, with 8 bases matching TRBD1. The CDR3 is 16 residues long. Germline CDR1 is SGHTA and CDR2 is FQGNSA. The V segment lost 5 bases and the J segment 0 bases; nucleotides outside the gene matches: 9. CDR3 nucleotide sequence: TGTGCCAGCAGCAAACAACTGACAGGGGCCTCCTACGAGCAGTACTTC. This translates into CASSKQLTGASYEQYF.

The CDR3 coding sequence is TGCAGCGCCCGGACAGGCTGGGGAATGAACACTGAAGCTTTCTTT. Protein: CSARTGWGMNTEAFF. The V and J genes are TRBV29-1 and TRBJ1-1; 7 bases fit TRBD1. V was pared by 7 bases and J by 0 bases, with 11 bases of the junction left unmatched. The CDR3 extends over 15 amino acids. The germline gives CDR1 SQVTM, CDR2 ANQGSEA.

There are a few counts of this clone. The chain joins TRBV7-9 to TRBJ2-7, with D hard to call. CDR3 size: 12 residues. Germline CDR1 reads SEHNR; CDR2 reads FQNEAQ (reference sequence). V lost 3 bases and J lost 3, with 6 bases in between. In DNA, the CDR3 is TGTGCCAGCAGCTTGCGCAACTACGAGCAGTACTTC. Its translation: CASSLRNYEQYF.

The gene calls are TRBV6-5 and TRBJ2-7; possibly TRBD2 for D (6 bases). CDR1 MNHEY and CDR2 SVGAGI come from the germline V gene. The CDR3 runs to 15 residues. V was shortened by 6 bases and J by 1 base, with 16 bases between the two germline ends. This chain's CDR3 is CASRKGLPASYEQYF. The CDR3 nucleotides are TGTGCCAGCAGGAAGGGACTCCCGGCGTCCTACGAGCAGTACTTC.

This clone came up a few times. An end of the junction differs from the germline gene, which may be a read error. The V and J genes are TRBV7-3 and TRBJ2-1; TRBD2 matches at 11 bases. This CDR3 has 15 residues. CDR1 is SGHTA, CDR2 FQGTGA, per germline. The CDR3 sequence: CASSITSGSHNEQFF. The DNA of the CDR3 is TGTGCCAGCAGCATAACTAGCGGGAGCCACAATGAGCAGTTCTTC.

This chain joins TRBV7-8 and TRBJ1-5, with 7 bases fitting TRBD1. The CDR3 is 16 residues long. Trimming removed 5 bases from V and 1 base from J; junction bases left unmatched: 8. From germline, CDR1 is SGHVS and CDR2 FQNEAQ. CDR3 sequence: CASSLLGTVSNQPQHF. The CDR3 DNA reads TGTGCCAGCAGCCTCCTAGGGACAGTAAGCAATCAGCCCCAGCATTTT.

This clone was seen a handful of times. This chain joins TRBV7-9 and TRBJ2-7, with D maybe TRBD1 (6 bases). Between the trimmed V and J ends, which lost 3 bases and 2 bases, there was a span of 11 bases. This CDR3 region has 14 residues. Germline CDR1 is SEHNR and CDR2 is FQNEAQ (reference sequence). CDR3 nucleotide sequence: TGTGCCAGCAGCTTCCGGGACATTACCTACGAGCAGTACTTC. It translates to CASSFRDITYEQYF. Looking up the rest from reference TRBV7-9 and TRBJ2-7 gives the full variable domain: DTGVSQNPRHKITKRGQNVTFRCDPISEHNRLYWYRQTLGQGPEFLTYFQNEAQLEKSRLLSDRFSAERPKGSFSTLEIQRTEQGDSAMYLCASSFRDITYEQYFGPGTRLTVT.

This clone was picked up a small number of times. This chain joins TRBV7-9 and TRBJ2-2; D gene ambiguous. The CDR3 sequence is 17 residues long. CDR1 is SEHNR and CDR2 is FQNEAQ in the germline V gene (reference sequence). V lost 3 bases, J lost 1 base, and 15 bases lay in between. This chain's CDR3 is CASSFFPLVGNTGELFF. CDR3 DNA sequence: TGTGCCAGCAGCTTCTTTCCACTCGTTGGGAACACCGGGGAGCTGTTTTTT.

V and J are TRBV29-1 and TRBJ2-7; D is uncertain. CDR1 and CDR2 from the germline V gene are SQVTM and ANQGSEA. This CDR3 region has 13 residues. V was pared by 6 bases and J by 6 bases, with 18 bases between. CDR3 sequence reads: CSVSIPVFGEQYF. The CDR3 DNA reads TGCAGCGTCTCAATCCCGGTGTTTGGCGAGCAGTACTTC.

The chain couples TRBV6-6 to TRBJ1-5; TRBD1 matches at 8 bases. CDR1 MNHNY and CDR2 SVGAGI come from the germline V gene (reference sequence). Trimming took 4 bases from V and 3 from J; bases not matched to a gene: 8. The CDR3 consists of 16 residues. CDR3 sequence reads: CASSSPTGVVNQPQHF. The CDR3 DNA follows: TGTGCCAGCAGTTCCCCGACAGGGGTTGTCAATCAGCCCCAGCATTTT.

CDR3 in DNA: TGTGCCTGGAAGGTTTCTTACGGGCAAGAGACCCAGTACTTC. This gives the protein CAWKVSYGQETQYF. The chain couples TRBV30 to TRBJ2-5; D is unresolved. The CDR3 covers 14 residues. Looked up from germline, CDR1 is GTSNPN and CDR2 is SVGIG (reference sequence). The germline V and J ends were trimmed by 4 bases and 2 bases, with 14 bases remaining between them.

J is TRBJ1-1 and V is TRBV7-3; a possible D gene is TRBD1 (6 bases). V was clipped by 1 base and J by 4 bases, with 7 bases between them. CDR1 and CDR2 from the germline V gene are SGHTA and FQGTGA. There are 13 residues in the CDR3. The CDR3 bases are TGTGCCAGCAGCTTAAGGACAGCCACTGAAGCTTTCTTT. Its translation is CASSLRTATEAFF.

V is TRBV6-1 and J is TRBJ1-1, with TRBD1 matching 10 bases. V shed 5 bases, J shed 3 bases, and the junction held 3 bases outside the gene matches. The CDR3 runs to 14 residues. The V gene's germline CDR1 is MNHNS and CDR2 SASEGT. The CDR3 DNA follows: TGTGCCAGCAGTTCTGGGACAGGGGACACTGAAGCTTTCTTT. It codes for CASSSGTGDTEAFF.

DNA of the CDR3: TGTGCCAGCAGCAGGGGGCCAGCGGGGGGGCCCAGCACAGATACGCAGTATTTT. Its translation: CASSRGPAGGPSTDTQYF. This chain links TRBV7-3 with TRBJ2-3; 10 bases line up with TRBD2. CDR1 and CDR2 (germline): SGHTA, FQGTGA. This CDR3 spans 18 amino acids. V shed 5 bases and J 0 bases; nucleotides not matched to a gene: 11.